What follows is one T cell receptor (beta chain) and its context. It lacks a known antigen. No per-base quality is available; no much larger clone lies one base away. Peripheral blood and lesional scalp punch biopsies were obtained from patients with alopecia areata. PBMCs were separated by density centrifugation and stained for CD3, CD4 and CD8, after which CD4+ and CD8+ T cells were sorted on a FACSAria. These data belong to a study of CD8+ T cells in alopecia areata (dated by TCRdb to 2016 to 2019). Notes on the research overall: The treated patients took part in an open-label pilot trial in which moderate-to-severe alopecia areata was treated with oral tofacitinib at 5 to 10 mg twice daily. Tofacitinib was given for 6 to 18 months, followed by 6 months of follow-up off drug to assess delayed response and recurrence. To study T cell clonal expansion in alopecia areata, the researchers applied high-throughput TCRbeta sequencing to both the C3H/HeJ mouse model and human patients. In humans, TCRbeta sequencing was performed on scalp tissue and on sorted CD4+ and CD8+ peripheral blood T cells from healthy controls and from patients with patchy or totalis/universalis alopecia areata. Biopsies were taken from tofacitinib-treated patients at baseline and again at 4 and 24 weeks into treatment, and several of those patients also had a later scalp biopsy. Clonality in the scalp was compared among normal scalp (n=4), patchy alopecia areata scalp (n=8), and alopecia totalis/universalis scalp (n=8). RNA came from the PAXgene miRNA kit for fixed scalp, the miRNeasy kit for PBMCs, and the RNeasy kit for mouse skin. Amplification of TCRbeta CDR3 regions was done by immunoSEQ multiplex PCR using 35 Vbeta forward primers and 13 Jbeta reverse primers. General conclusions and limits of the study: Unlike mouse skin, where gammadelta T cells dominate, normal human skin contains resident alphabeta T cells that get sequenced too, which complicates analysis of the scalp TCR repertoire. Lesional scalp, especially in alopecia totalis/universalis, showed higher clonality and more expanded CD8+ clones than normal scalp, suggesting antigenic drive. Shared TCR sequences between patients were less evident than in mice, which may be partly attributable to HLA diversity in the patient population.

The method was the immunoSEQ multiplex PCR assay. RNA was extracted from all samples and reverse transcribed into cDNA, which served as template for TCR sequencing. First-strand cDNA was synthesized using SuperScript III with a 2:1 mix of oligo-dT and random hexamers. A synthetic immune receptor repertoire was used to assess amplification bias, and residual bias was removed computationally. Processing in the source paper ran as follows. Raw reads were preprocessed for error removal, and CDR3 was defined according to IMGT conventions as running from the conserved cysteine to phenylalanine. Clonality was computed as 1 minus the Shannon entropy, with the entropy normalized by log2 of the number of productive unique TCRs. CD4 or CD8 identity of scalp clones was inferred by cross-referencing scalp TCRbeta sequences with sorted blood CD4 and CD8 repertoires. Held by TCRdb, this immuneACCESS table contains in-frame sequences only and omits some clones. Under half of the omission traces to an unresolved V gene where checked; the cause of the rest is unknown. The V and J calls and clone size come from that table; D and trimming were worked out from the DNA. The sample table contains some 110,000 clones; only one count was recorded for roughly two fifths of them. About 3.1% of the sample belongs to the ten largest clones.

The source of this sequence is a human donor with alopecia areata. Sample: CD4+ T cells sorted from blood.

In nucleotide form, the sequence is TGCGCCAGCAGCCAAGGACAGGGTGATTATGGCTACACCTTC. Translated, it gives CASSQGQGDYGYTF. The V and J genes are TRBV5-1 and TRBJ1-2, and TRBD1 matches 8 of the central bases. CDR1 and CDR2, per the germline V gene, are SGHRS and YFSETQ. Clipping removes 4 bases from V and 5 bases from J, with 7 as the unmatched junction base count. The CDR3 numbers 14 residues from cysteine through phenylalanine. Only the CDR3 portion is preserved as DNA: 42 bases, with reading frame beginning at the first base.